The clone carrying this T cell receptor beta chain was seen many times. Molecular barcoding with unique molecular identifiers was used for the TCRbeta library. TCRdb re-derived calls from the PCR reads in MiXCR, one entry per CDR3 protein. The sample carries hundreds of thousands of distinct CDR3 sequences, roughly 15% recorded once. The length of the CDR3 is 14 residues. Germline V gene lookup returns CDR1 SGHRS and CDR2 YFSETQ. V lost 7 bases, J lost 0 bases, and 14 bases lay in between. The sample comes from a study of T-cell reconstitution after alpha-beta-depleted transplantation in children. The chain carries TRBV5-1 and TRBJ2-7; tentative D call: TRBD1 (6 bases). The TCR comes from a human donor who donated a stem cell graft to a child with acute myeloid leukemia. The starting material was PBMCs from the stem cell graft donor, obtained from the stem cell graft. The CDR3 region is CASRQALSSYEQYF. For the CDR3, the DNA is TGCGCCAGCCGACAGGCCCTTTCCTCCTACGAGCAGTACTTC.